This TCR beta chain was recovered during a study of T cells in localized non-small cell lung cancer. Study-level points and caveats: Tumor showed lower T cell clonality than uninvolved adjacent lung, where it was highest. Adjacent lung held a median 57 of the top 100 tumor clones. As only one tumor region underwent sequencing, heterogeneity remains possible. The study linked higher blood T cell density to longer overall survival.

Here immunoSEQ multiplex PCR was the method, and the copy in TCRdb shows in-frame clones only, minus some. The table includes roughly 48,000 clones, around 80% detected once. Only one count was recorded for this clone. Its specificity is not known. V was shortened by 2 bases and J by 4 bases, with 6 bases between the two germline ends. The CDR3 has 13 residues. Germline V gene data show CDR1 as SGHAT and CDR2 as FQNNGV. The chain carries TRBV11-2 and TRBJ1-5; D gene uncertain. The sample here was PBMCs, taken before any cancer treatment. This TCR derives from a woman aged 35-75 years with stage II lung adenocarcinoma. CDR3 bases: TGTGCCAGCAGCTTACACAGAAATCAGCCCCAGCATTTT. This gives the protein CASSLHRNQPQHF.